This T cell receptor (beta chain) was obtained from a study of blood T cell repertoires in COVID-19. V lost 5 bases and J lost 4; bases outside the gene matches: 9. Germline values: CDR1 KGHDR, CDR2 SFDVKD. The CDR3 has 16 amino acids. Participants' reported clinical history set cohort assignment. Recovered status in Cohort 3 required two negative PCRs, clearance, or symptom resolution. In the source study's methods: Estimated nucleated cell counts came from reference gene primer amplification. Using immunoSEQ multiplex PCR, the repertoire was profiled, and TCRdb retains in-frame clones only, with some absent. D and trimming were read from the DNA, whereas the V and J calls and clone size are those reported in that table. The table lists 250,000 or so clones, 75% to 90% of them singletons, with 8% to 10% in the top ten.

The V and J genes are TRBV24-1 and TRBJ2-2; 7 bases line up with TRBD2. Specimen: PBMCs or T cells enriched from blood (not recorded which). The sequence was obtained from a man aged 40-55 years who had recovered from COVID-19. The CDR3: CATSVGGRGGTGELFF. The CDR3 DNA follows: TGTGCCACCAGTGTTGGGGGGAGGGGAGGCACCGGGGAGCTGTTTTTT.